The entry that follows covers one T cell receptor beta chain sequence. As yet, its antigen is unknown. The data belong to a study of T cell repertoires in cytomegalovirus infection. The CDR3 runs to 15 residues. Germline V lookup: CDR1 LNHDA, CDR2 SQIVND (reference sequence). The V gene end was trimmed by 7 bases and the J gene end by 1 base; junction bases not matched to a gene: 9. TCRdb re-derived calls from the reads in MiXCR, one entry per CDR3 protein. The sample shows 700,000 to 900,000 distinct CDR3 sequences, 25% to 35% of them seen only once. This sequence originates from a human donor in good health (CMV status not recorded). Some clones in this sample may be carry-over from other donors' samples. The material was cultured CD8+ T cells from PBMCs, obtained from culture after CMV antigen stimulation. This chain links TRBV19 with TRBJ1-1; 7 nucleotides align to TRBD1. For the CDR3, the DNA is TGTGCCAGTAAACCCCGGGACAGACAGAACACTGAAGCTTTCTTT. Translating gives CASKPRDRQNTEAFF.